The 24 T cell receptor beta chains below come from one sample, sequenced in a study of blood T cell repertoires in COVID-19. Sequencing used immunoSEQ multiplex PCR; TCRdb keeps in-frame clones, though not all of them. This repertoire shows hundreds of thousands of clones, 85% to 90% found once; its top ten account for 1.2%. Sequences were obtained from PBMCs or T cells enriched from blood (not recorded which). These receptors originate from a man aged 30 to 45 who had recovered from COVID-19.

On this clone itself: The junction departs from germline at one end; a sequencing error may be responsible. The chain employs TRBV7-2 and TRBJ2-2, with 14 bases matching TRBD2. The V gene's germline CDR1 is SGHTA and CDR2 FQGNSA. This CDR3 has 13 amino acids. The CDR3, as DNA: TGTGCCAGCAGCCTCGGACTAGCGGGGGGCCCAAGTTTT. Translation: CASSLGLAGGPSF.

This sequence joins TRBV7-8 and TRBJ2-1; 10 nucleotides line up with TRBD1. This CDR3 comprises 15 residues. Germline V lookup: CDR1 SGHVS, CDR2 FQNEAQ. V shed 5 bases and J 2 bases; nucleotides not matched to a gene: 3. This CDR3 reads CASSLTGGPYNEQFF. The CDR3 region has the DNA TGTGCCAGCAGCCTGACAGGGGGCCCCTACAATGAGCAGTTCTTC.

The chain recombines TRBV9 with TRBJ1-6, with D possibly TRBD1 on 5 matching bases. V was clipped by 4 bases and J by 7 bases, with 12 bases between them. The CDR3 has 14 amino acids. Germline CDR1 SGDLS, CDR2 YYNGEE. The CDR3 DNA reads as TGTGCCAGCAGCCCCAGGGTACAGAATTCACCCCTCCACTTT. It codes for CASSPRVQNSPLHF.

This chain uses TRBV21-1 with TRBJ2-1; the table assigns TRBD1, which was not confirmed against the DNA. TRBV21-1 is shown as a pseudogene. This CDR3 has 15 amino acids. The CDR3 DNA sequence: TGTGCCAGCAGCTTCCATGAACAGGTTTACAATGAGCAGTTCTTC. Amino acid sequence: CASSFHEQVYNEQFF.

V usage is TRBV14 and J usage is TRBJ2-1; 14 bases are shared with TRBD2. The V gene end was trimmed by 4 bases and the J gene end by 10 bases; junction bases not matched to a gene: 6. Germline V gene lookup returns CDR1 SGHDN and CDR2 FVKESK. The CDR3 consists of 15 residues. CDR3 bases: TGTGCCAGCAGCCCCGGACTAGCGGGAGGATACGAGCAGTTCTTC. The encoded protein is CASSPGLAGGYEQFF.

The genes are TRBV5-1 and TRBJ1-2, with D possibly matching TRBD1 (6 bases). The CDR3 covers 14 residues. V lost 0 bases and J 8 bases, leaving 14 bases between the germline ends. Germline-derived CDR1 and CDR2 are SGHRS and YFSETQ. The CDR3 nucleotides read TGCGCCAGCAGCTTGGGAACAGGGAGAGGAGGCTACACCTTC. Translated: CASSLGTGRGGYTF.

A single count supports this clone. The rearrangement uses TRBV13 and TRBJ1-2; D not certain. The CDR3 loop spans 16 amino acids. The germline gives CDR1 PRHDT, CDR2 FYEKMQ (reference sequence). The ends were cut back, 5 bases at V and 0 bases at J, with 16 bases in the middle. For the CDR3, the DNA is TGTGCCAGCAGCCCGGAAGGCAGACAAACTAACTATGGCTACACCTTC. Translating it yields CASSPEGRQTNYGYTF.

The chain uses TRBV29-1 and TRBJ2-5; the match to TRBD1 covers 8 bases. The germline V gene has CDR1 SQVTM and CDR2 ANQGSEA. CDR3 length: 14 amino acids. With V trimmed by 3 bases and J by 0 bases, 3 bases remained unmatched. The chain's CDR3 is CSVDGTGDQETQYF. CDR3 in DNA: TGCAGCGTTGACGGGACAGGAGACCAAGAGACCCAGTACTTC.

V usage is TRBV5-1 and J usage is TRBJ2-7; 9 positions match TRBD2. Germline V lookup: CDR1 SGHRS, CDR2 YFSETQ. The CDR3 has 15 residues. The ends lost 1 base at V and 0 bases at J; junction bases unmatched: 2. The CDR3 loop is CASSLTSGSSYEQYF. The CDR3 DNA follows: TGCGCCAGCAGCTTGACTAGCGGGTCCTCCTACGAGCAGTACTTC.

J is TRBJ1-2 and V is TRBV4-1; D gene uncertain. Germline V gene lookup returns CDR1 MGHRA and CDR2 YSYEKL. Trimming shortened V by 5 bases and J by 3 bases, and 16 bases separated the two germline ends. The CDR3 totals 15 residues. CDR3 bases: TGCGCCAGCAGCTACAGTGTTACCTTGGACTATGGCTACACCTTC. This codes for CASSYSVTLDYGYTF.

The CDR3 sequence is CARSPGGQATEKLFF. The CDR3 nucleotides are TGTGCCAGGAGTCCGGGCGGACAGGCTACAGAAAAACTGTTTTTT. The chain links TRBV21-1 to TRBJ1-4; the table gives TRBD1 as D, unverified against the DNA. TRBV21-1 is given as a pseudogene. CDR3 size: 15 residues.

The V gene is TRBV7-9, the J gene TRBJ2-3; TRBD2 matches at 10 bases. CDR1 and CDR2 (germline): SEHNR, FQNEAQ (reference sequence). CDR3 size: 15 residues. After removal of 5 bases from V and 1 base from J, the junction contained 3 bases not matched to a gene. CDR3 DNA: TGTGCCAGCAGCCGGACTAGCGGAGGCACAGATACGCAGTATTTT. Protein: CASSRTSGGTDTQYF.

V is TRBV27 and J is TRBJ1-5; D call uncertain. Looked up from germline, CDR1 is MNHEY and CDR2 is SMNVEV (reference sequence). Trimming cost V 5 bases and J 0 bases, with 20 bases left between them. The CDR3 totals 18 residues. CDR3 residues: CASSRRSAGKHSNQPQHF. CDR3 in DNA: TGTGCCAGCAGTAGAAGATCCGCCGGGAAGCATAGCAATCAGCCCCAGCATTTT.

The chain couples TRBV4-1 to TRBJ1-4; D not resolved. V shed 1 base and J shed 3 bases, with 9 bases lying between them. This CDR3 is built from 15 residues. Germline assignment: CDR1 MGHRA and CDR2 YSYEKL. The CDR3 here is CASSQGYTSNEKLFF. CDR3 DNA: TGCGCCAGCAGCCAAGGGTACACCTCTAATGAAAAACTGTTTTTT.

The rearrangement uses TRBV6-5 and TRBJ2-1; 11 nucleotides align to TRBD2. The germline CDR1 and CDR2 sequences are MNHEY and SVGAGI. Losses at the gene ends were 6 bases for V and 4 bases for J; bases not matched to a gene: 5. The CDR3 extends over 15 amino acids. This CDR3 reads CASSRGLAEYNEQFF. CDR3 bases: TGTGCCAGCAGCAGGGGACTAGCGGAGTACAATGAGCAGTTCTTC.

In the case of this clone: Other nucleotide sequences from this sample produce the same CDR3. The CDR3 DNA reads as TGTGCCTGGAGTGAGGGACAGGGAAATTCACCCCTCCACTTT. Amino acid sequence: CAWSEGQGNSPLHF. The rearrangement uses TRBV30 and TRBJ1-6, with 9 positions matching TRBD1. CDR1 GTSNPN and CDR2 SVGIG come from the germline V gene (reference sequence). Losses at the gene ends were 1 base for V and 7 bases for J; bases not matched to a gene: 2. This CDR3 is 14 amino acids long.

The chain uses TRBV14 and TRBJ1-1; unclear D gene. The V end lost 4 bases, the J end lost 1 base, and 19 bases lay between the germline ends. The CDR3 consists of 17 residues. Germline CDR1 SGHDN, CDR2 FVKESK. In nucleotides, the CDR3 is TGTGCCAGCAGCCCGGACTCACCGCTAACCCCGAACACTGAAGCTTTCTTT. Protein: CASSPDSPLTPNTEAFF.

This chain joins TRBV5-4 and TRBJ2-5; the match to TRBD1 covers 9 bases. Germline CDR1 SGHNT, CDR2 YYREEE (reference sequence). Unmatched junction bases numbered 8, after V lost 3 bases and J lost 5 bases. The CDR3 has 15 amino acids. CDR3 nucleotide sequence: TGTGCCAGCAGCTCCGGGACAGGGCTACGGGAGACCCAGTACTTC. As protein: CASSSGTGLRETQYF.

This chain joins TRBV4-3 and TRBJ2-1; 9 positions match TRBD2. The V segment lost 0 bases and the J segment 10 bases; nucleotides outside the gene matches: 1. CDR1 and CDR2 (germline): LGHNA, YSLEER. This CDR3 is 13 amino acids long. The CDR3 reads CASSQELAGEQFF. DNA for the CDR3: TGCGCCAGCAGCCAAGAGCTAGCGGGAGAGCAGTTCTTC.

The chain combines TRBV7-2 with TRBJ1-1; 7 bases line up with TRBD1. CDR3 length: 14 residues. The V gene end was trimmed by 1 base and the J gene end by 4 bases; junction bases not matched to a gene: 3. CDR1 is SGHTA and CDR2 is FQGNSA in the germline V gene. DNA for the CDR3: TGTGCCAGCAGCTTAGTCCCAGGGGGCACTGAAGCTTTCTTT. As protein: CASSLVPGGTEAFF.

The genes are TRBV19 and TRBJ1-2; the D gene is possibly TRBD1 (6 bases). Trimming pared 3 bases from V and 4 bases from J, leaving 12 bases between. CDR3 length: 14 residues. Germline values: CDR1 LNHDA, CDR2 SQIVND (reference sequence). CDR3 protein: CASSIGQGPYGYTF. The CDR3 DNA follows: TGTGCCAGTAGTATCGGTCAGGGGCCCTATGGCTACACCTTC.

The chain employs TRBV27 and TRBJ2-1; 14 nucleotides align to TRBD2. Trimming at V came to 2 bases and at J to 7 bases, leaving 10 bases not matched to a gene. The germline V gene has CDR1 MNHEY and CDR2 SMNVEV (reference sequence). The CDR3 is made up of 18 amino acids. The CDR3 loop reads CASSLRLAGGLRKNEQFF. The DNA of the CDR3 is TGTGCCAGCAGTTTACGACTAGCGGGAGGGCTTAGAAAGAATGAGCAGTTCTTC.

This clone was seen just once. The chain has TRBV4-1 and TRBJ2-2, with D maybe TRBD1 (6 bases). Trimming cost V 5 bases and J 0 bases, with 13 bases left between them. Germline assignment: CDR1 MGHRA and CDR2 YSYEKL. CDR3 length: 16 residues. In DNA, the CDR3 is TGCGCCAGCAGCGTGAGAGAGGGGGCGAACACCGGGGAGCTGTTTTTT. Protein product: CASSVREGANTGELFF.

The chain uses TRBV12-3 or TRBV12-4 and TRBJ2-3; D gene unclear. The CDR3 extends over 13 amino acids. The V and J ends lost 0 bases and 5 bases respectively, with 6 bases between them. CDR3 protein: CASSLAPVDTQYF. The CDR3 DNA sequence: TGTGCCAGCAGTTTAGCCCCAGTAGATACGCAGTATTTT.